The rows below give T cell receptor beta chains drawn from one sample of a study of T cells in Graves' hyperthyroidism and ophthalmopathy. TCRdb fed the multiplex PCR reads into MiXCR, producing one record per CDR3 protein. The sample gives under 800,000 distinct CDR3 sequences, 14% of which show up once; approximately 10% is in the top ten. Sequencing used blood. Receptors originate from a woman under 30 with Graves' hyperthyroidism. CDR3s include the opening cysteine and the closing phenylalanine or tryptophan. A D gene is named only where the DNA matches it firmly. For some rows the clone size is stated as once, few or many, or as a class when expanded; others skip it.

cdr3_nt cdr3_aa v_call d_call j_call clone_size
TGTGCCAGCAGTTACTCGGGGTTCACCGGGGAGCTGTTTTTT CASSYSGFTGELFF TRBV6-5 NA TRBJ2-2 few
TGTGCCAGCAGTCCTGGGGGGACGCCTATGAACACTGAAGCTTTCTTT CASSPGGTPMNTEAFF TRBV6-1 NA TRBJ1-1 many
TGCAGTGCCTTAAAGGGGGGGAACACTGAAGCTTTCTTT CSALKGGNTEAFF TRBV20-1 NA TRBJ1-1 few
TGTGCCAGCAGCCCAAGGTACGACAGCAATGAGCAGTTCTTC CASSPRYDSNEQFF TRBV5-8 NA TRBJ2-1 few
TGTGCCAGCAGCTTAGAAGGGTTCGGCGGGGAGCTGTTTTTT CASSLEGFGGELFF TRBV11-1 NA TRBJ2-2 many
TGCAGTCCTAGGGTAGGAACTGAAGCTTTCTTT CSPRVGTEAFF TRBV20-1 NA TRBJ1-1 many
TGTGCCAGCAGTCCTCGAGGGAGGTCGGCGGCCCAGCATTTT CASSPRGRSAAQHF TRBV16 NA TRBJ1-5 few
TGCAGCGTTGAAGTTCGGGGCTTGAACACTGAAGCTTTCTTT CSVEVRGLNTEAFF TRBV29-1 NA TRBJ1-1 many
TGTGCCAGCAGCTCACGGGGCAGGGGTAGACGGACTAGCACAGATACGCAGTATTTT CASSSRGRGRRTSTDTQYF TRBV7-9 NA TRBJ2-3 few
TGTGCCAGCAGCTTGGTAAGACTAGCGGGAGTCTGCTATGAGCAGTTCTTC CASSLVRLAGVCYEQFF TRBV7-9 TRBD2 TRBJ2-1 few
TGTGCCAGCAGCTCAGAAAGCGGGAGGGTAAACAATGAGCAGTTCTTC CASSSESGRVNNEQFF TRBV11-3 TRBD2 TRBJ2-1 many
TGTGCCAGCCGTCGAGGACAGGGAGGGGAACTTCTATTTGGAAACACCATATATTTT CASRRGQGGELLFGNTIYF TRBV12-3/TRBV12-4 TRBD1 TRBJ1-3 many
TGTGCCAGCAGTGAGATTGAGGCAACTAATGAAAAACTGTTTTTT CASSEIEATNEKLFF TRBV6-1 NA TRBJ1-4 many
TGTGCCATCAGTGAGTCATGGACCCCCTCAGAGACCCAGTACTTC CAISESWTPSETQYF TRBV10-3 NA TRBJ2-5 many
TGTGCCAGCAGTTACCGAGGCAGGGTCTACGAGCAGTACTTC CASSYRGRVYEQYF TRBV6-2/TRBV6-3 NA TRBJ2-7 NA
TGTGCCAGCAGCTTAGAGGGGGTCTACAATGAGCAGTTCTTC CASSLEGVYNEQFF TRBV7-9 NA TRBJ2-1 few
TGTGCCAGCAGTTACCGAGGGGGTGACAATCAGCCCCAGCATTTT CASSYRGGDNQPQHF TRBV6-5 NA TRBJ1-5 many
TGTGCCAGCAGCGACGGACAGGGACTCTTCTCCGAGCAGTACTTC CASSDGQGLFSEQYF TRBV11-2 TRBD1 TRBJ2-7 many
TGTGCCAGCAGCTCCAGCTGGGAGTCCTACGAGCAGTACTTC CASSSSWESYEQYF TRBV7-9 NA TRBJ2-7 many
TGTGCCAGCAGTTTATCCCCCTACGAGCAGTACTTC CASSLSPYEQYF TRBV12-3/TRBV12-4 NA TRBJ2-7 many
TGCGCCAGCAGCTTGGTGGCAGGACCGAACACTGAAGCTTTCTTT CASSLVAGPNTEAFF TRBV5-1 NA TRBJ1-1 many
TGTGCCAGTAGTGAGACGGAAACGTACCAAGGGACCCAGTACTTC CASSETETYQGTQYF TRBV19 NA TRBJ2-5 few
TGCAGCGTTGAGGGCAGCACAGATACGCAGTATTTT CSVEGSTDTQYF TRBV29-1 NA TRBJ2-3 few
TGTGCCAGCAGCACAGTCCAACCCACCGGGGAGCTGTTTTTT CASSTVQPTGELFF TRBV7-9 NA TRBJ2-2 many
TGTGCCAGTAGTTTGGGGGCGCAGAGCACCGGGGAGCTGTTTTTT CASSLGAQSTGELFF TRBV19 NA TRBJ2-2 few
TGTGCCTGGACTGGCCCGGGGGCGGCCTACAATGAGCAGTTCTTC CAWTGPGAAYNEQFF TRBV30 NA TRBJ2-1 NA
TGTGCCAGCACCTGGGCGGCGGAAGGTTACGAGCAGTACTTC CASTWAAEGYEQYF TRBV12-3/TRBV12-4 NA TRBJ2-7 many
TGTGCCAGCCTTCTAGCGGGAGGCAATGAGCAGTTCTTC CASLLAGGNEQFF TRBV2 TRBD2 TRBJ2-1 few
TGTGCCAGCAGTTACCGGGGAGTAACTGGAAACACCATATATTTT CASSYRGVTGNTIYF TRBV12-3/TRBV12-4 NA TRBJ1-3 NA
TGTACCAGCAGCCAAGATTTTGGGAGCGTTTCCTACAACGAGCAGTTCTTC CTSSQDFGSVSYNEQFF TRBV14 NA TRBJ2-1 once
TGTGCCAGTAGTATAGGGGGGACAGAGAACACCGGGGAGCTGTTTTTT CASSIGGTENTGELFF TRBV19 TRBD1 TRBJ2-2 NA
TGTGCCAGCAGCCAAAGGCGGCGGGAGGGGTACAACGAGCAGTACTTC CASSQRRREGYNEQYF TRBV7-9 TRBD2 TRBJ2-7 many
TGCGCCAGCAGCCCCAGGGCCGGGGTCAAAAACATTCAGTACTTC CASSPRAGVKNIQYF TRBV5-1 NA TRBJ2-4 many
TGTGCCTGGAGCGGACAGGGGCCCGGGGAGCTGTTTTTT CAWSGQGPGELFF TRBV30 TRBD1 TRBJ2-2 few
TGTGCCAGCAGTTACTCAACAGGGGGCCGATATGGCTACACCTTC CASSYSTGGRYGYTF TRBV6-6 TRBD1 TRBJ1-2 NA
TGTGCCAGCTCACCAAGCTCGCCAATTGACAGGGGTTTTGGCTACACCTTC CASSPSSPIDRGFGYTF TRBV18 TRBD1 TRBJ1-2 few
TGTGCCAGCAGACTCCCGACAGGGTCTCAGGTTACGCAGTATTTT CASRLPTGSQVTQYF TRBV28 TRBD1 TRBJ2-3 many